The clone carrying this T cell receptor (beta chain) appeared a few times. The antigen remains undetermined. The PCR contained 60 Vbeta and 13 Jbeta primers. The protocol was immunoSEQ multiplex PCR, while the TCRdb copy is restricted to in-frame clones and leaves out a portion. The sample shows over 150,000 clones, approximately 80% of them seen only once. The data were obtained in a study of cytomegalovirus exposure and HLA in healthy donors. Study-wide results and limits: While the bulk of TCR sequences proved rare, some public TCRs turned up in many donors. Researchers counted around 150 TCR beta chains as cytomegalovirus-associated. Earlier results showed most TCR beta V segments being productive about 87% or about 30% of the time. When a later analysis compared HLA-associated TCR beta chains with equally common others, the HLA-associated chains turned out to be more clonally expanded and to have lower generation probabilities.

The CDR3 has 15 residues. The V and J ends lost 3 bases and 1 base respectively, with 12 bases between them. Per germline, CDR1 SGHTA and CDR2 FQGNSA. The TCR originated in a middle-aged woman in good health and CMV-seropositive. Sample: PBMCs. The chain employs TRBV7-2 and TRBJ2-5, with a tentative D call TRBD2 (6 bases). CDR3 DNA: TGTGCCAGCAGCTTGGGAGCGGGTAGCCAAGAGACCCAGTACTTC. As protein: CASSLGAGSQETQYF.